This is a list of T cell receptor beta chains from one sample in a study of cytomegalovirus exposure and HLA in healthy donors. Produced via immunoSEQ multiplex PCR; TCRdb's table is partial and in-frame only. This table holds 100,000 to 150,000 clones, 17% found once. Sequencing was done on a sample of PBMCs. The receptor source for this set is a female donor in good health and CMV-seropositive. Each CDR3 is given with its conserved first and last residue. A D gene is named only where the DNA matches it firmly. The size entry is marked missing in some rows and otherwise reads once, few, many or a size class.

clone_size j_call d_call v_call cdr3_aa cdr3_nt
few TRBJ1-5 - TRBV7-8 CASSLLDSGSNQPQHF TGTGCCAGCAGCCTCTTGGACTCGGGTAGCAATCAGCCCCAGCATTTT
few TRBJ2-3 - TRBV2 CASNPGTDTQYF TGTGCCAGCAATCCTGGCACAGATACGCAGTATTTT
- TRBJ1-5 - TRBV28 CASSSWDIRNSNQPQHF TGTGCCAGCAGTTCTTGGGACATTCGAAATAGCAATCAGCCCCAGCATTTT
medium-sized TRBJ2-7 TRBD1 TRBV7-2 CASSMRGPTYEQYF TGTGCCAGCAGCATGAGGGGGCCTACCTACGAGCAGTACTTC
few TRBJ2-5 - TRBV4-1 CASSTRTVQETQYF TGCGCCAGCAGCACCCGGACAGTTCAAGAGACCCAGTACTTC
- TRBJ2-7 - TRBV6-5 CASSYGPDDKQYF TGTGCCAGCAGTTACGGGCCCGATGACAAGCAGTACTTC
few TRBJ2-1 - TRBV4-1 CASSQYGEYNEQFF TGCGCCAGCAGCCAATACGGGGAGTACAATGAGCAGTTCTTC
- TRBJ1-2 - TRBV5-4 CASSPNTGIYYGYTF TGTGCCAGCAGCCCAAATACGGGGATTTATTATGGCTACACCTTC
few TRBJ1-5 TRBD1 TRBV28 CASSSGQTLMGNQPQHF TGTGCCAGCAGTTCGGGACAGACCCTCATGGGCAATCAGCCCCAGCATTTT
few TRBJ2-5 TRBD1 TRBV2 CASSGQGETQYF TGTGCCAGCAGTGGACAGGGGGAGACCCAGTACTTC
few TRBJ1-2 TRBD1 TRBV28 CASSGQGYGYTF TGTGCCAGCAGTGGACAGGGCTATGGCTACACCTTC
few TRBJ1-2 TRBD1 TRBV29-1 CSVVLSDRMGGYTF TGCAGCGTTGTCTTATCGGACAGGATGGGTGGCTACACCTTC
- TRBJ2-1 TRBD2 TRBV5-1 CASSSGGVAYNEQFF TGCGCCAGCAGCTCCGGGGGGGTAGCCTACAATGAGCAGTTCTTC
few TRBJ2-5 - TRBV15 CASGVDRTTQETQYF TGTGCCTCGGGCGTGGACAGGACTACACAAGAGACCCAGTACTTC
few TRBJ2-1 - TRBV28 CASSSVASPKYNEQFF TGTGCCAGCAGTTCCGTAGCTTCTCCCAAATACAATGAGCAGTTCTTC
- TRBJ1-6 - TRBV5-4 CASSLDGRGYSPLHF TGTGCCAGCAGCTTGGACGGCAGGGGTTATTCACCCCTCCACTTT
- TRBJ2-3 TRBD2 TRBV5-1 CASSREGGRGGMGDTQYF TGCGCCAGCAGCCGTGAGGGGGGTCGCGGGGGGATGGGAGATACGCAGTATTTT
few TRBJ2-2 TRBD2 TRBV27 CASSPTIAGVENGELFF TGTGCCAGCAGTCCGACAATAGCGGGAGTCGAGAACGGGGAGCTGTTTTTT
- TRBJ2-1 - TRBV4-3 CASSQVLEVRRNEQFF TGCGCCAGCAGCCAAGTGCTAGAGGTTCGTCGCAATGAGCAGTTCTTC
- TRBJ2-3 - TRBV2 CASSAEYATDTQYF TGTGCCAGCAGTGCCGAGTATGCGACAGATACGCAGTATTTT
- TRBJ1-2 TRBD1 TRBV5-1 CASSPGGGFGTYGYTF TGCGCCAGCAGCCCGGGAGGGGGCTTCGGGACCTATGGCTACACCTTC
- TRBJ2-1 TRBD2 TRBV4-3 CASSLGLAVPNEQFF TGCGCCAGCAGCCTTGGACTAGCCGTCCCCAATGAGCAGTTCTTC
- TRBJ2-2 - TRBV28 CASSLGSVRHQVFF TGTGCCAGCAGTTTGGGTTCCGTCAGACACCAAGTGTTTTTT
- TRBJ1-1 - TRBV6-5 CASVGEGNTEAFF TGTGCGAGCGTAGGGGAGGGAAACACTGAAGCTTTCTTT